The following is a T cell receptor (beta chain) sequence with its context. The V end was cut by 6 bases, the J end by 4 bases, with 16 bases between. CDR1 and CDR2 (germline): MGHRA, YSYEKL. The CDR3 has 15 amino acids. The authors built TCR beta libraries using iRepertoire HTBI primers and Arm-PCR of CDR3 regions. MiXCR, run by TCRdb on the multiplex PCR reads, gives a single entry per CDR3 protein. The sample shows more than 300,000 distinct CDR3 sequences, approximately 12% of them seen only once. These data come from a study of regulatory T cells in long-lasting Graves disease. The time point denotes: newly diagnosed GD, antithyroid drugs for less than 3 months. PBMCs were the source of the RNA used for TCR sequencing. The same data also contributed to another study, on T cells in Graves' hyperthyroidism and ophthalmopathy.

Specimen: peripheral blood mononuclear cells (PBMCs), collected at new diagnosis, from a patient treated with antithyroid drugs. This receptor was obtained from a woman aged 18-29 years with Graves disease. The chain recombines TRBV4-1 with TRBJ2-1; maybe TRBD2 (5 bases). This CDR3 is CASRSGPSGYNEQFF. CDR3 in DNA: TGCGCCAGCAGGTCAGGACCCTCGGGGTACAATGAGCAGTTCTTC.